This TCR beta chain was sequenced in a study of Ad26.COV2.S vaccination and SARS-CoV-2 variants. Across the study: The trial was COV1001 and the donor's arm was Ad26.COV2.S.

Whole-study findings and limits: After vaccination, substantial breadth of spike-specific CD8+ and CD4+ responses was reported.

This CDR3 comprises 17 residues. The germline V gene encodes CDR1 MNHEY and CDR2 SMNVEV (reference sequence). The ends were cut back, 5 bases at V and 7 bases at J, with 26 bases in the middle. Specified treatment: roughly 20 received Ad26.COV2.S at low or high dose, single or two shots; roughly five received placebo; per-sample allocation not given. On day 63 after the first injection, vaccine and placebo recipients gave samples. As to this clone: As yet, its antigen is unknown.

Libraries were prepared by immunoSEQ multiplex PCR; TCRdb keeps only in-frame clonotypes and omits some of them. This sample yields about half a million clones, of which about nine tenths are seen a single time; 1.5% to 2% belongs to the top ten. The chain links TRBV27 to TRBJ2-5, with D perhaps TRBD2 (5 bases). Sequences were derived from peripheral blood, sampled in a trial of Ad26.COV2.S vaccine versus placebo. This clonotype originated in a person between 18 and 60 years old who received the Ad26.COV2.S COVID-19 vaccine or a placebo. Written as DNA, the CDR3 is TGTGCCAGCAGTGCCGAAAACTTAGCAGCGGTGACGGGGACCCAGTACTTC. Translated: CASSAENLAAVTGTQYF.